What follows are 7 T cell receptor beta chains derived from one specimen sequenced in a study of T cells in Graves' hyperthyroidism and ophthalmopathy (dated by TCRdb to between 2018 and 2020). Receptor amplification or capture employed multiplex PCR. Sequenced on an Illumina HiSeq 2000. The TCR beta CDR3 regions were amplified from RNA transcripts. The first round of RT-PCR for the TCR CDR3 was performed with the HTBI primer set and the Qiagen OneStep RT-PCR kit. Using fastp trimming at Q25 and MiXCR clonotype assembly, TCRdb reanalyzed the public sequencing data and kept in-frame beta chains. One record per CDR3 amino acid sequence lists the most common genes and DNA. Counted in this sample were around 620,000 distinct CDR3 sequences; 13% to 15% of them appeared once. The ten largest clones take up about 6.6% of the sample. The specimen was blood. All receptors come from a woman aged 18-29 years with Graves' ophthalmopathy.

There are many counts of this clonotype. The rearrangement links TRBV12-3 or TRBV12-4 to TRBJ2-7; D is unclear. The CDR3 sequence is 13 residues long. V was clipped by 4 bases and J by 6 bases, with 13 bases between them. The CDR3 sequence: CASSSGPHLEQYF. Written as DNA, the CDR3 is TGTGCCAGCAGTTCCGGACCGCATCTCGAGCAGTACTTC.

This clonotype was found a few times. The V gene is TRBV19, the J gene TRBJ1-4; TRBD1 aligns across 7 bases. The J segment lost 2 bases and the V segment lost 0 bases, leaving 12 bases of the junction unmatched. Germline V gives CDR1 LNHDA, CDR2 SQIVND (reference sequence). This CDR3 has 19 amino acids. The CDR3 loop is CASSIDLGSTGSTNEKLFF. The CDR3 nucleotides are TGTGCCAGTAGTATAGATTTGGGCTCGACAGGGTCCACTAATGAAAAACTGTTTTTT.

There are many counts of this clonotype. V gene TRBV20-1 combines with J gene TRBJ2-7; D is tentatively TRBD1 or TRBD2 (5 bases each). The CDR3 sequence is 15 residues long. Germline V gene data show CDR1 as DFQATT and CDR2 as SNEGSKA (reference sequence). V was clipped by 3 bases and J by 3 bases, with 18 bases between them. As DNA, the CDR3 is TGCAGTGCTAGCCGGGACGTTCATATCGGCTACGAGCAGTACTTC. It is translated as CSASRDVHIGYEQYF.

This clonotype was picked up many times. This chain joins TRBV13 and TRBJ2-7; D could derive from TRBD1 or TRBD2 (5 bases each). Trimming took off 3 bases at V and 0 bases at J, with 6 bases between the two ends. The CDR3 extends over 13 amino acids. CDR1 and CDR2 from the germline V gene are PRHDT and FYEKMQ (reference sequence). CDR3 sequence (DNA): TGTGCCAGCAGCTTCGGGACCTCCTACGAGCAGTACTTC. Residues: CASSFGTSYEQYF.

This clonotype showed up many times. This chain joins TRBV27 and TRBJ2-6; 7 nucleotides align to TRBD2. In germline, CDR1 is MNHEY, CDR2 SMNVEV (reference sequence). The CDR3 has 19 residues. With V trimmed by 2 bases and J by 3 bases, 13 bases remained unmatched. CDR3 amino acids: CASSLGWGVASGGANVLTF. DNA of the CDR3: TGTGCCAGCAGTTTAGGTTGGGGTGTGGCTAGCGGTGGGGCCAACGTCCTGACTTTC.

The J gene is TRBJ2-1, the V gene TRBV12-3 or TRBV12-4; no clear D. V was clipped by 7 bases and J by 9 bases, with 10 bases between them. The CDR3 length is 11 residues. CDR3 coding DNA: TGTGCCAGCACCATGGTCGGTGAGCAGTTCTTC. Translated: CASTMVGEQFF.

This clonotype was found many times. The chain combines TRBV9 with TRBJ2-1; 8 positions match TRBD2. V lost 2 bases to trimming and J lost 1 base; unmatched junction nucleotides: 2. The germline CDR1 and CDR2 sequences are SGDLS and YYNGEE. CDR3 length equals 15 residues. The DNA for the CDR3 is TGTGCCAGCAGCGTCGGGAGGGGGTCCTACAATGAGCAGTTCTTC. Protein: CASSVGRGSYNEQFF.